The subject of this entry is one T cell receptor (beta chain). As yet, its antigen is unknown. The data belong to a study of T cell responses to AZD1222 COVID-19 vaccine. Measured with immunoSEQ multiplex PCR; TCRdb has only the in-frame clones, and not every one. The table records 150,000 to 200,000 clones, almost 95% of them present only once. Study results and limitations: The span of vaccine-associated CD4 TCRs extended across spike, with dominance at 160-218 and 743-854.

Material: peripheral blood, obtained on day 0 of AZD1222 vaccination. The receptor was derived from an adult in good health.

In DNA form, the CDR3 reads TGTGCCAGCAGTTACAGGGGGCGCGTCACCGGGGAGCTGTTTTTT. Amino acids: CASSYRGRVTGELFF. The chain couples TRBV27 to TRBJ2-2, with 9 bases fitting TRBD1. J gave up 4 bases and V 4 bases, and 4 bases lay outside the gene matches. Germline assignment: CDR1 MNHEY and CDR2 SMNVEV (reference sequence). This CDR3 comprises 15 residues.